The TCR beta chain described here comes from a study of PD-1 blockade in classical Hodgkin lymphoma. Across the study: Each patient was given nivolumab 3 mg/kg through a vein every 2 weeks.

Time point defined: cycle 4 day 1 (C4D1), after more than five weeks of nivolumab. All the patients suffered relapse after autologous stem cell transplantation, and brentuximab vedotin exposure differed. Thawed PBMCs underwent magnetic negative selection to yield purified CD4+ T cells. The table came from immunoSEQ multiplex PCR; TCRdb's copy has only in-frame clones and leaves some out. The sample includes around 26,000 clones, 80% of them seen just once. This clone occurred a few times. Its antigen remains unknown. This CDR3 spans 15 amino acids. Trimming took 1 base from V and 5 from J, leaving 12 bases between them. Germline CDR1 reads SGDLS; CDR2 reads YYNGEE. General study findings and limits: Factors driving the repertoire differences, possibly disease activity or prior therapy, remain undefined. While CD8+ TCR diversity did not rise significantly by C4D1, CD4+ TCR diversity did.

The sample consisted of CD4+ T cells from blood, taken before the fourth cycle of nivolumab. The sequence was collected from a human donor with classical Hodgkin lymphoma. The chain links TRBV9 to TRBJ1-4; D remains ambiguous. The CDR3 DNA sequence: TGTGCCAGCAGCGTAAATGGGTTAGGGAATGAAAAACTGTTTTTT. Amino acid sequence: CASSVNGLGNEKLFF.